The source of this T cell receptor beta chain is a study of a mutant IDH1 vaccine in newly diagnosed glioma. Looking at the study overall: The initiation of vaccination occurred 4-6 weeks after radiotherapy alone, or with temozolomide cycles. Beforehand, treatment had been radiotherapy, temozolomide, or both; the majority received both. Overall study findings and caveats: Pseudoprogression looked unconnected to shifts in top peripheral T cell clonotypes. The study observed vaccine-induced immune responses in roughly 93% of patients.

The assay was immunoSEQ multiplex PCR, and TCRdb's table has in-frame clones only and misses some. Of approximately 79,000 clones listed, around 85% are singletons. Stated time point: week 23, last vaccination. The study gave 300 ug of mutant IDH1 20-mer peptide per vaccine dose, with topical imiquimod. Trimming pared 3 bases from V and 6 bases from J, leaving 12 bases between. The CDR3 spans 12 residues. CDR1 and CDR2 from the germline V gene are GTSNPN and SVGIG (reference sequence). This clone was seen only once. The target antigen is unknown. The rearrangement uses TRBV30 and TRBJ2-7; a possible D gene is TRBD1 (6 bases). The sample consisted of PBMCs, taken from a glioma patient whose treatment included an IDH1 peptide vaccine. This clonotype was sampled from a woman aged 45-60 years with glioma. CDR3 nucleotides: TGTGCCTGGAGGCCCCAGGGGAGCGAGCAGTACTTC. Translating it yields CAWRPQGSEQYF.